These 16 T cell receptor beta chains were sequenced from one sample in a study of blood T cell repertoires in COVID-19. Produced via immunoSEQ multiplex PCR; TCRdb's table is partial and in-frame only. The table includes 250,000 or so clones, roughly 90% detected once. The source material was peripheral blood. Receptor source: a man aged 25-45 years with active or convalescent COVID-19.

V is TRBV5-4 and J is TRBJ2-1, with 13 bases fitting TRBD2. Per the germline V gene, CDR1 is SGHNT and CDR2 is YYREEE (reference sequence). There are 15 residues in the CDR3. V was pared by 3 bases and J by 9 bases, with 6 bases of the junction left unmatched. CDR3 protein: CASSSGTSGVGEQFF. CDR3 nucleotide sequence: TGTGCCAGCAGCTCCGGGACTAGCGGGGTGGGTGAGCAGTTCTTC.

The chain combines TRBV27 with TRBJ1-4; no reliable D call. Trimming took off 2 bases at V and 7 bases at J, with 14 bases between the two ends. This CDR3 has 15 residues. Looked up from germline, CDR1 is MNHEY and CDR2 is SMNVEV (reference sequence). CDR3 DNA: TGTGCCAGCAGTTTAGAGGGTCTGAGTGGTGAAAAACTGTTTTTT. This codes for CASSLEGLSGEKLFF.

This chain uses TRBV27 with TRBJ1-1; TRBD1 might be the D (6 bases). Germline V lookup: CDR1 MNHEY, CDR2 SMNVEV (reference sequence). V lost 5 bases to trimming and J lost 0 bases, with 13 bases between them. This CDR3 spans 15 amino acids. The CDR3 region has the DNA TGTGCCAGCAGTCTGAGGACAGATCTGAACACTGAAGCTTTCTTT. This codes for CASSLRTDLNTEAFF.

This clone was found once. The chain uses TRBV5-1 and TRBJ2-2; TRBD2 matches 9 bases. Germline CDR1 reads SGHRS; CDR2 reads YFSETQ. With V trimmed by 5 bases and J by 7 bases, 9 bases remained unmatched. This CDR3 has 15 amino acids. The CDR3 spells CASSFLAGTGGELFF. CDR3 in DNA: TGCGCCAGCAGTTTCCTAGCGGGAACGGGCGGGGAGCTGTTTTTT.

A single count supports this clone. The CDR3 coding sequence is TGTGCCAGCAGTGATGGCTCCGGGACAGCTAATTCACCCCTCCACTTT. Translation: CASSDGSGTANSPLHF. The chain links TRBV2 to TRBJ1-6; TRBD1 agrees at 7 bases. This CDR3 is built from 16 residues. V shed 3 bases, J shed 6 bases, and the junction held 8 bases outside the gene matches. Germline loops: CDR1 SNHLY, CDR2 FYNNEI.

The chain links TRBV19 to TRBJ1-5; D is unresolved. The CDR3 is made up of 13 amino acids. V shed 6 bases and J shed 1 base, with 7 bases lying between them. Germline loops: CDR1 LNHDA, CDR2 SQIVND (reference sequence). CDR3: CASRYESNQPQHF. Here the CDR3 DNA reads TGTGCCAGTAGGTACGAGAGCAATCAGCCCCAGCATTTT.

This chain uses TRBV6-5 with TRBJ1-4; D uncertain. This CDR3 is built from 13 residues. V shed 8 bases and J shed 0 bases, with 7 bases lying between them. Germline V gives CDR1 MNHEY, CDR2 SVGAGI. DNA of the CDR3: TGTGCCAGCTCCGGGACAACTAATGAAAAACTGTTTTTT. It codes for CASSGTTNEKLFF.

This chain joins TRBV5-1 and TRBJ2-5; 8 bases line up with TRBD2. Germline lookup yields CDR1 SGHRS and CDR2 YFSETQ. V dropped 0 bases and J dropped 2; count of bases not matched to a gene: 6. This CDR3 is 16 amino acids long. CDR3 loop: CASSLGAGGLQETQYF. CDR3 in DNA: TGCGCCAGCAGCTTGGGTGCGGGGGGCCTTCAAGAGACCCAGTACTTC.

DNA of the CDR3: TGTGCCAGCAGCGCAGGACAGGGGTCGAATTCACCCCTCCACTTT. As protein: CASSAGQGSNSPLHF. This chain joins TRBV9 and TRBJ1-6; 9 bases agree with TRBD1. The CDR3 loop spans 15 amino acids. The germline V gene encodes CDR1 SGDLS and CDR2 YYNGEE. V dropped 3 bases and J dropped 7; count of bases not matched to a gene: 5.

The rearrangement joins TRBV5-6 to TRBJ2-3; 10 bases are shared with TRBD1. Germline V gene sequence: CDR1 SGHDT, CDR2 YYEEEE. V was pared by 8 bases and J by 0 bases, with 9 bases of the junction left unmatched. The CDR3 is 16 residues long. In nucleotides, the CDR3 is TGTGCCAGTCGGGACAGGGGCGTGCCTAGCACAGATACGCAGTATTTT. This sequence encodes CASRDRGVPSTDTQYF.

CDR3 amino acids: CASSFGSGLAGNEQFF. CDR3 nucleotide sequence: TGTGCCAGCAGCTTCGGATCGGGACTAGCGGGTAATGAGCAGTTCTTC. The chain employs TRBV11-3 and TRBJ2-1; 12 nucleotides agree with TRBD2. Germline V lookup: CDR1 SGHNT, CDR2 YENEEA. J lost 7 bases, V lost 3 bases, and 7 bases had no gene match. This CDR3 region has 16 residues.

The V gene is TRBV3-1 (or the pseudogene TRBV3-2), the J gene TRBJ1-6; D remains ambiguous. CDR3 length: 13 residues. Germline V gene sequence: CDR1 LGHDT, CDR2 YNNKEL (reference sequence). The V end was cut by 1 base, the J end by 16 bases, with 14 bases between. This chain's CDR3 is CASSQAVTRSLHF. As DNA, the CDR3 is TGTGCCAGCAGCCAAGCGGTCACCAGGTCACTCCACTTT.

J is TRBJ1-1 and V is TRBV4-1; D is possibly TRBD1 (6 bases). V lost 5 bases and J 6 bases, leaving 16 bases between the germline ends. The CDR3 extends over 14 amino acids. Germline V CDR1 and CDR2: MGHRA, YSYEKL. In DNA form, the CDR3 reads TGCGCCAGCAGCGGGGGCGGGGGTTCTTCTGAAGCTTTCTTT. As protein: CASSGGGGSSEAFF.

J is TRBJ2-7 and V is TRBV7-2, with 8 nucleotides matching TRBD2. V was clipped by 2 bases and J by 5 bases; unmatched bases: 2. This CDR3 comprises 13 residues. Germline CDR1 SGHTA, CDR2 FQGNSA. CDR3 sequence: CASSLRRGDEQYF. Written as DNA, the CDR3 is TGTGCCAGCAGCTTAAGGCGGGGGGACGAGCAGTACTTC.

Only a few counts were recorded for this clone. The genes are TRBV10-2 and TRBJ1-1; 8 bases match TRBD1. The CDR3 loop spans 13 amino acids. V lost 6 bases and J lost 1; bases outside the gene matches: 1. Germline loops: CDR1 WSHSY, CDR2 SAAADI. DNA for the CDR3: TGCGCCAGCAGGGACAGGGCGAACACTGAAGCTTTCTTT. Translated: CASRDRANTEAFF.

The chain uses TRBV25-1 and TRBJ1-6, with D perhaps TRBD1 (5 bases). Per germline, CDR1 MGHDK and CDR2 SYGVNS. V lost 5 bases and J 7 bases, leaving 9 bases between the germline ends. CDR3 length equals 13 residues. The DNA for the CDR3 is TGTGCCAGCAGTAATCCAGGGAATTCACCCCTCCACTTT. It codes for CASSNPGNSPLHF.